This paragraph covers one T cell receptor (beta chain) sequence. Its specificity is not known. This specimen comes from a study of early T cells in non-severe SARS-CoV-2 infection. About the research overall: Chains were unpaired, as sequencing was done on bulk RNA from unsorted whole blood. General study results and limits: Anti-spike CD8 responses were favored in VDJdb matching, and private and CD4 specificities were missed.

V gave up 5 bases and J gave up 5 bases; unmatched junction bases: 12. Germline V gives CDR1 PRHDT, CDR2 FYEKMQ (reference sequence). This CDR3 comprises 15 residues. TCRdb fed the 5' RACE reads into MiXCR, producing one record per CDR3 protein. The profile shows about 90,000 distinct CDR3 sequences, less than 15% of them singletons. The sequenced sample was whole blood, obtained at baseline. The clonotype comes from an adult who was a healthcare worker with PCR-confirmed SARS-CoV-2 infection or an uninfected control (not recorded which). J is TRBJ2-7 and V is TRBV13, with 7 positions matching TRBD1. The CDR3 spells CASSERQGGIDEQYF. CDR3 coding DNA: TGTGCCAGCAGCGAGAGACAGGGCGGAATCGACGAGCAGTACTTC.